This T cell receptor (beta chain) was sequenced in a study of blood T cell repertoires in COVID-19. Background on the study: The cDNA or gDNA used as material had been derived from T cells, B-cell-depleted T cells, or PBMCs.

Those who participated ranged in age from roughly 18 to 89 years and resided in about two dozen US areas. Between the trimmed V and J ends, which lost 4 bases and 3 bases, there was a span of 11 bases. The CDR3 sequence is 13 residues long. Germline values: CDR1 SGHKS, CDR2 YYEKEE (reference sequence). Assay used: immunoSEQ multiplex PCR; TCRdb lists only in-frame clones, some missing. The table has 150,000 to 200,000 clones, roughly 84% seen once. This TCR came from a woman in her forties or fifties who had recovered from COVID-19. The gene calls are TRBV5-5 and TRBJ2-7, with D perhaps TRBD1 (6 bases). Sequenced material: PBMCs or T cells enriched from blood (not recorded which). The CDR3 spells CASSPGTNYEQYF. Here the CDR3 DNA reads TGTGCCAGCAGCCCCGGGACAAACTACGAGCAGTACTTC.